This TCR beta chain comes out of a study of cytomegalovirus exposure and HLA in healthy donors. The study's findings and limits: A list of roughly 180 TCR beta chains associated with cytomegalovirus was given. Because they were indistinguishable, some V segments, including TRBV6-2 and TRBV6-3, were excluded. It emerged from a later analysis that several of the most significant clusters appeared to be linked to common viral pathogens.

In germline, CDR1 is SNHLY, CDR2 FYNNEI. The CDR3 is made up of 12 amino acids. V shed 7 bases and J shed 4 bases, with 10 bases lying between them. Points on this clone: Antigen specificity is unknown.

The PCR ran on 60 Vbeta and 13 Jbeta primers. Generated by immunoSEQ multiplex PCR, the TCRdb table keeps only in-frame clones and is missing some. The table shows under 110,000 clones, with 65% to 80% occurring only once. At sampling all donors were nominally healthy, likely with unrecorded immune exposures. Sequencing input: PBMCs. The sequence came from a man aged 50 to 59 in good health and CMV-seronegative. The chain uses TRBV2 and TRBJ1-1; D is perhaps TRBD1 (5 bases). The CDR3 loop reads CASIGVRTEAFF. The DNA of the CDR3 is TGTGCCAGCATAGGGGTCCGCACTGAAGCTTTCTTT.